Sequencing of this T cell receptor (beta chain) was carried out in a study of breast tumors, draining lymph nodes, adjacent tissues. TCRdb re-called the multiplex PCR reads with MiXCR, one entry per CDR3 protein. The sample includes 20,000 to 25,000 distinct CDR3 sequences, 50% of them seen just once. CDR1 and CDR2 from the germline V gene are DFQATT and SNEGSKA (reference sequence). Between the trimmed V and J ends, which lost 1 base and 3 bases, there was a span of 15 bases. The CDR3 length is 15 residues. Overall study results and limits: Data only fit, rather than demonstrated, lymph node origin of most tumor T cells. Most tumor T cells seemingly derive from lymph node, then expand in tumor. Tumor TCR diversity was below lymph nodes but above nontumor tissue. Luminal-like breast cancer showed significantly greater tumor-nontumor repertoire similarity than basal-like breast cancer did.

A word on this clonotype: Its antigen is unidentified.

The gene calls are TRBV20-1 and TRBJ1-2; D perhaps matches TRBD1 (5 bases). Source material: breast tumor tissue. The TCR originated in a female donor with breast cancer. Some clones in this sample may be carry-over from other donors' samples. CDR3 in amino acids: CSARANGMGDYGYTF. In DNA, the CDR3 is TGCAGTGCTAGAGCGAATGGGATGGGGGACTATGGCTACACCTTC.